This TCR beta chain was retrieved from a study of beta chain features in type 1 diabetes. In the case of this clone: Its matching antigen is unknown.

This CDR3 comprises 14 residues. Trimming cost V 1 base and J 4 bases, with 10 bases left between them. Germline loops: CDR1 SEHNR, CDR2 FQNEAQ (reference sequence). Since all of the isolated RNA was reverse transcribed, expressed TCRB transcripts were what got sequenced. Sequencing used immunoSEQ multiplex PCR; TCRdb keeps in-frame clones, though not all of them. Of tens of thousands of clones in the sample, roughly 40% were seen once. Sorting of CD4+ naive, central memory, regulatory and stem cell-like memory cells was performed via CD45RO/CCR7/CD25/CD127/CD95/CD27. Study-wide points: All four CD4+ subsets of Type 1 diabetes patients contained TCRB CDR3s that were moderately but significantly shorter. At VDJ recombination sites, type 1 diabetes patients had fewer insertions and more deleted nucleotides. Compared to healthy donors, patients appeared to have naive, central memory and Treg TCRB repertoires that were more alike. In cDNA sequencing, cells with high TCR expression could be over-represented.

Sequenced sample: stem cell memory CD4+ T cells from blood. This TCR was recovered from a man in his thirties or forties with type 1 diabetes. This chain links TRBV7-9 with TRBJ2-5; maybe TRBD1 (6 bases). CDR3 loop: CASSLGGRGETQYF. The CDR3 nucleotides are TGTGCCAGCAGCTTAGGAGGCAGGGGAGAGACCCAGTACTTC.